These T cell receptor beta chains were read from a single sample in a study of blood T cell repertoires in COVID-19. Clones were read by immunoSEQ multiplex PCR, and TCRdb kept only the in-frame ones, dropping some. The table shows under 200,000 clones, with 88% occurring only once. The sequencing sample was made of peripheral blood. The receptors come from a young man with active or convalescent COVID-19. CDR3s include the opening cysteine and the closing phenylalanine or tryptophan. Fields, in order: D gene, CDR3 length, J gene, V gene, clone size, CDR3 protein, CDR3 DNA. A D gene is named only where the DNA matches it firmly. Only part of the rows carry a size: once, few, many, or a class if the clone is expanded.

TRBD2,17,TRBJ2-2,TRBV7-2,-,CASSLINGRAGAGELFF,TGTGCCAGCAGCTTAATTAACGGGAGGGCCGGGGCCGGGGAGCTGTTTTTT
TRBD2,17,TRBJ2-1,TRBV4-3,-,CASSQGAGGLNYNEQFF,TGCGCCAGCAGCCAAGGAGCGGGAGGGTTAAACTACAATGAGCAGTTCTTC
TRBD1,16,TRBJ2-4,TRBV7-2,-,CASSPDRVLAKNIQYF,TGTGCCAGCAGCCCCGACAGGGTTTTAGCCAAAAACATTCAGTACTTC
-,13,TRBJ1-1,TRBV6-5,-,CASSHTVNTEAFF,TGTGCCAGCAGTCACACAGTTAACACTGAAGCTTTCTTT
-,15,TRBJ2-5,TRBV11-1,-,CASRRGGQNEETQYF,TGTGCCAGCAGACGCGGCGGACAGAATGAAGAGACCCAGTACTTC
TRBD1,19,TRBJ1-1,TRBV6-8,-,CASRISDEYKGQTNTEAFF,TGTGCCAGCAGAATATCGGACGAATACAAGGGACAGACGAACACTGAAGCTTTCTTT
TRBD1,15,TRBJ1-6,TRBV4-3,-,CASSRSGTANSPLHF,TGCGCCAGCAGCCGGTCCGGGACAGCTAATTCACCCCTCCACTTT
TRBD1,16,TRBJ2-3,TRBV27,-,CASCSLRDRGTDTQYF,TGTGCCAGCTGTTCCCTCCGGGACAGGGGAACAGATACGCAGTATTTT
TRBD2,16,TRBJ2-3,TRBV5-4,-,CASSLRLAGGTDTQYF,TGTGCCAGCAGCTTGAGGCTAGCGGGGGGGACAGATACGCAGTATTTT
TRBD1,14,TRBJ2-7,TRBV5-1,-,CASSSQGMSYEQYF,TGCGCCAGCAGCTCACAGGGGATGTCCTACGAGCAGTACTTC
TRBD2,18,TRBJ2-1,TRBV19,-,CASSITGLAGGPGYEQFF,TGTGCCAGTAGTATCACAGGACTAGCGGGAGGGCCTGGGTATGAGCAGTTCTTC
-,15,TRBJ2-1,TRBV4-1,-,CASSQDYSSYNEQFF,TGCGCCAGCAGCCAAGACTACTCCTCCTACAATGAGCAGTTCTTC
-,13,TRBJ1-1,TRBV14,once,CASSQSVNTEAFF,TGTGCCAGCAGCCAATCTGTGAACACTGAAGCTTTCTTT
-,15,TRBJ2-3,TRBV5-1,-,CASGPTGILADTQYF,TGCGCCAGCGGCCCGACGGGGATACTAGCAGATACGCAGTATTTT
-,14,TRBJ2-2,TRBV19,-,CASGTGSNTGELFF,TGTGCCAGTGGCACAGGGTCGAACACCGGGGAGCTGTTTTTT
TRBD1,16,TRBJ1-5,TRBV4-2,-,CASSQGGQVDDQPQHF,TGTGCCAGCAGCCAGGGGGGACAGGTAGACGATCAGCCCCAGCATTTT
-,15,TRBJ2-7,TRBV19,-,CASSIEDDSSYEQYF,TGTGCCAGTAGTATCGAGGACGACAGTAGCTACGAGCAGTACTTC
TRBD2,16,TRBJ2-1,TRBV19,-,CASSIRLAGGDNEQFF,TGTGCCAGTAGTATCCGACTAGCGGGAGGGGACAATGAGCAGTTCTTC
TRBD1,16,TRBJ1-2,TRBV27,few,CASTRTGEASVYGYTF,TGTGCCAGCACCCGGACAGGGGAGGCCTCTGTGTATGGCTACACCTTC
TRBD1,16,TRBJ2-2,TRBV15,-,CATSRAGQGGTGELFF,TGTGCCACCAGCAGAGCGGGACAGGGAGGGACCGGGGAGCTGTTTTTT
TRBD1,15,TRBJ2-5,TRBV24-1,-,CATSDFTGGRETQYF,TGTGCCACCAGTGATTTCACAGGGGGTCGGGAGACCCAGTACTTC
-,16,TRBJ2-3,TRBV11-1,-,CASSYPSGVSTDTQYF,TGTGCCAGCAGCTATCCCTCGGGAGTGTCAACAGATACGCAGTATTTT
-,15,TRBJ2-7,TRBV19,-,CASRAGTSAVYEQYF,TGTGCCAGTAGAGCCGGGACTTCAGCCGTATACGAGCAGTACTTC
-,13,TRBJ1-1,TRBV7-2,-,CASNLVEDTEAFF,TGTGCCAGCAACCTTGTCGAGGACACTGAAGCTTTCTTT
TRBD1,14,TRBJ2-2,TRBV30,-,CAWGRGRLTGELFF,TGTGCCTGGGGCAGGGGGCGCTTGACCGGGGAGCTGTTTTTT
TRBD1,15,TRBJ1-2,TRBV19,-,CASSIGPGGKYGYTF,TGTGCCAGTAGTATAGGTCCAGGGGGCAAGTATGGCTACACCTTC
-,15,TRBJ1-3,TRBV3-1/TRBV3-2,-,CASSPLLSSGNTIYF,TGTGCCAGCAGTCCTCTCCTAAGCTCTGGAAACACCATATATTTT
TRBD2,15,TRBJ2-1,TRBV28,-,CASSASGYSYNEQFF,TGTGCCAGCAGTGCTAGCGGGTACTCCTACAATGAGCAGTTCTTC
-,16,TRBJ2-1,TRBV25-1,-,CASSGTDQASYNEQFF,TGTGCCAGCAGTGGGACAGATCAAGCCTCCTACAATGAGCAGTTCTTC
-,13,TRBJ1-1,TRBV19,-,CASSELKNTEAFF,TGTGCCAGTAGTGAACTCAAGAACACTGAAGCTTTCTTT
TRBD2,17,TRBJ2-3,TRBV5-4,-,CASSPRDAGDPTDTQYF,TGTGCCAGCAGCCCCCGAGACGCGGGGGATCCCACAGATACGCAGTATTTT
TRBD1,15,TRBJ1-1,TRBV6-5,-,CASSSPRTGNTEAFF,TGTGCCAGCAGCTCACCCCGGACAGGGAACACTGAAGCTTTCTTT
TRBD2,16,TRBJ2-1,TRBV7-2,-,CASSLGTSGRGDEQFF,TGTGCCAGCAGCTTAGGGACTAGCGGGAGAGGTGATGAGCAGTTCTTC
-,13,TRBJ1-5,TRBV7-2,-,CASSFGTNQPQHF,TGTGCCAGCAGCTTCGGTACCAATCAGCCCCAGCATTTT
-,14,TRBJ1-1,TRBV5-5,-,CASSLDQVNTEAFF,TGTGCCAGCAGCTTGGATCAGGTGAACACTGAAGCTTTCTTT
TRBD1,15,TRBJ1-1,TRBV18,-,CASSPPVQGGTEAFF,TGTGCCAGCTCACCACCGGTACAGGGGGGGACTGAAGCTTTCTTT
TRBD2,17,TRBJ2-7,TRBV6-1,-,CASSEGGLAGVLGEQYF,TGTGCCAGCAGTGAAGGGGGACTAGCGGGAGTTCTCGGCGAGCAGTACTTC
TRBD1,15,TRBJ2-3,TRBV18,-,CASSLSDRGSDTQYF,TGTGCCAGCTCCCTCTCGGACAGGGGGTCAGATACGCAGTATTTT
-,15,TRBJ2-2,TRBV19,-,CASSIDMLNTGELFF,TGTGCCAGTAGTATAGATATGTTGAACACCGGGGAGCTGTTTTTT
TRBD1,13,TRBJ1-2,TRBV6-1,-,CASSEVRGSDYTF,TGTGCCAGCAGTGAAGTCAGGGGGTCTGACTACACCTTC
-,15,TRBJ1-2,TRBV6-6,once,CASSHPSPEAHGYTF,TGTGCCAGCAGTCACCCGTCACCTGAAGCGCATGGCTACACCTTC
-,13,TRBJ1-6,TRBV5-1,-,CASSLNRASPLHF,TGCGCCAGCAGCTTAAACAGGGCGTCACCCCTCCACTTT
-,16,TRBJ2-3,TRBV7-9,-,CASSLVPTSIPDTQYF,TGTGCCAGCAGCTTAGTCCCCACTAGTATCCCAGATACGCAGTATTTT
TRBD2,16,TRBJ2-3,TRBV5-5,once,CASSLAVGGGTDTQYF,TGTGCCAGCAGCTTGGCCGTGGGAGGGGGCACAGATACGCAGTATTTT
TRBD1,14,TRBJ2-5,TRBV7-2,-,CASSLVMGQYPQYF,TGTGCCAGCAGCTTAGTAATGGGACAGTACCCCCAGTACTTC
TRBD2,19,TRBJ2-1,TRBV5-6,-,CASSPGGRRTSGGYNEQFF,TGTGCCAGCAGCCCGGGGGGCAGGAGGACTAGCGGGGGCTACAATGAGCAGTTCTTC